This is a list of T cell receptor beta chains from one sample in a study of blood T cell repertoires in COVID-19. Produced via immunoSEQ multiplex PCR; TCRdb's table is partial and in-frame only. The sample consists of under 300,000 clones, roughly 82% of them appearing once. The sequencing input was peripheral blood. These receptor sequences come from a man aged 40-50 years who had recovered from COVID-19. Both conserved end residues are part of each CDR3. A D gene is named only where the DNA matches it firmly. Not every row has a clone size; where given, it reads once, few, many or a size class.

DNA: TGTGCCAGCCCCGCCGGGACTAGCGAAGGGGAGACCCAGTACTTC; CDR3: CASPAGTSEGETQYF; J: TRBJ2-5; D: TRBD2; size: -; V: TRBV2
DNA: TGTGCCAGCAGCTCGACGGGTAACTGGGAAAAACTGTTTTTT; CDR3: CASSSTGNWEKLFF; J: TRBJ1-4; D: -; size: -; V: TRBV7-9
DNA: TGTGCCAGCAGTTTGGACATGAACACTGAAGCTTTCTTT; CDR3: CASSLDMNTEAFF; J: TRBJ1-1; D: -; size: -; V: TRBV7-9
DNA: TGCAGCGTTGAGGGGGGATCTGGGGCCAACGTCCTGACTTTC; CDR3: CSVEGGSGANVLTF; J: TRBJ2-6; D: -; size: -; V: TRBV29-1
DNA: TGTGCCAGTAGTACCCAATCCGACAGGGTGGGAGAGCAGTACTTC; CDR3: CASSTQSDRVGEQYF; J: TRBJ2-7; D: TRBD1; size: few; V: TRBV19
DNA: TGTGCCAGCAGCTCCTTTTACAGCTCCTACAATGAGCAGTTCTTC; CDR3: CASSSFYSSYNEQFF; J: TRBJ2-1; D: -; size: -; V: TRBV7-8
DNA: TGCGCCAGCACCGGTGACGGGGGAGGTGAGACCCAGTACTTC; CDR3: CASTGDGGGETQYF; J: TRBJ2-5; D: -; size: -; V: TRBV5-1
DNA: TGCGCCAGCAGCCAAGAACTAGCGGGGGGCACAGATACGCAGTATTTT; CDR3: CASSQELAGGTDTQYF; J: TRBJ2-3; D: TRBD2; size: few; V: TRBV4-3
DNA: TGCGCCAGCAGCTGGGGGGACAGTCGGGTCACCCTCCACTTT; CDR3: CASSWGDSRVTLHF; J: TRBJ1-6; D: TRBD1; size: -; V: TRBV5-1
DNA: TGTGCCAGCAGCGACCGGACAGGAGGGAACTCTGGAAACACCATATATTTT; CDR3: CASSDRTGGNSGNTIYF; J: TRBJ1-3; D: TRBD1; size: once; V: TRBV9
DNA: TGTGCCTGGAGTGTCAGGGTCAATCAGCCCCAGCATTTT; CDR3: CAWSVRVNQPQHF; J: TRBJ1-5; D: -; size: -; V: TRBV30
DNA: TGTGCCAGCAGCCGGACAGGCTATGGCTACACCTTC; CDR3: CASSRTGYGYTF; J: TRBJ1-2; D: TRBD1; size: -; V: TRBV7-2
DNA: TGCAGCGTTGAGGCGGGACCTAATCAGCCCCAGCATTTT; CDR3: CSVEAGPNQPQHF; J: TRBJ1-5; D: -; size: -; V: TRBV29-1
DNA: TGTGCCAGCAGTTTAGGCTACTCGAGGGAGACCCAGTACTTC; CDR3: CASSLGYSRETQYF; J: TRBJ2-5; D: -; size: -; V: TRBV27
DNA: TGTGCCAGCAGTTCCTTCCACGGGACAGGGACCAGCTCCTACGAGCAGTACTTC; CDR3: CASSSFHGTGTSSYEQYF; J: TRBJ2-7; D: TRBD1; size: once; V: TRBV27
DNA: TGCGCCAGCAGGCGGACAGTCCGGCTAGCGGATATTAGCACAGATACGCAGTATTTT; CDR3: CASRRTVRLADISTDTQYF; J: TRBJ2-3; D: -; size: -; V: TRBV23-1
DNA: TGTGCCAGCAGTTTAAACAGGGGGAACTATGGCTACACCTTC; CDR3: CASSLNRGNYGYTF; J: TRBJ1-2; D: TRBD1; size: -; V: TRBV27
DNA: TGTGCCAGTCGCGGGGGGTTCTCGGACGAGCAGTACTTC; CDR3: CASRGGFSDEQYF; J: TRBJ2-7; D: TRBD2; size: -; V: TRBV19
DNA: TGTGCCAGCAGCTTAGGGCCGGGGAGCTACGAGCAGTACTTC; CDR3: CASSLGPGSYEQYF; J: TRBJ2-7; D: -; size: -; V: TRBV11-2
DNA: TGTGCCAGCAGCTCCGGGGCGACTAGCGGGAACAATGAGCAGTTCTTC; CDR3: CASSSGATSGNNEQFF; J: TRBJ2-1; D: TRBD2; size: -; V: TRBV11-2
DNA: TGTGCCAGCACCTTAAAACCCTTTACGGGGGAGACCCAGTACTTC; CDR3: CASTLKPFTGETQYF; J: TRBJ2-5; D: -; size: -; V: TRBV5-6
DNA: TGTGCCAGCTCACCAGAGGCGGGTGAGACCCAGTACTTC; CDR3: CASSPEAGETQYF; J: TRBJ2-5; D: -; size: -; V: TRBV18
DNA: TGTGCCAGCACATCGGAGGGGTGGACGAACACTGAAGCTTTCTTT; CDR3: CASTSEGWTNTEAFF; J: TRBJ1-1; D: -; size: -; V: TRBV2
DNA: TGTGCCAGCTCACCAGAGGAAGGTCCTGGGGCCAACGTCCTGACTTTC; CDR3: CASSPEEGPGANVLTF; J: TRBJ2-6; D: -; size: -; V: TRBV18
DNA: TGTGCCAGCAGCCATCCCTGGGGCAGTACAGATACGCAGTATTTT; CDR3: CASSHPWGSTDTQYF; J: TRBJ2-3; D: -; size: -; V: TRBV3-1/TRBV3-2
DNA: TGTGCCAGCCTGGGGGGACTAGCGGGCAGGTATACGCAGTATTTT; CDR3: CASLGGLAGRYTQYF; J: TRBJ2-3; D: TRBD2; size: -; V: TRBV2
DNA: TGTGCCAGCAGTTACTCGACAGCCAAAGAGACCCAGTACTTC; CDR3: CASSYSTAKETQYF; J: TRBJ2-5; D: -; size: few; V: TRBV6-6
DNA: TGCGCCAGCAGCCAAGATAGATCAAGGGGGCAGGACTATGGCTACACCTTC; CDR3: CASSQDRSRGQDYGYTF; J: TRBJ1-2; D: TRBD1; size: -; V: TRBV4-3
DNA: TGTGCCAGCACTGCGGAGATGAACACTGAAGCTTTCTTT; CDR3: CASTAEMNTEAFF; J: TRBJ1-1; D: -; size: few; V: TRBV2
DNA: TGTGCCAGCAGTTTTCTAGGGGCATCTGGGGCCAACGTCCTGACTTTC; CDR3: CASSFLGASGANVLTF; J: TRBJ2-6; D: -; size: -; V: TRBV27
DNA: TGTGCCATCAGTGATGACCCCGGGACAGCTTTTTACGAGCAGTACTTC; CDR3: CAISDDPGTAFYEQYF; J: TRBJ2-7; D: TRBD1; size: -; V: TRBV10-3
DNA: TGTGCCAGCAGTTACTCGGCAGGGGGGATTTATGGCTACACCTTC; CDR3: CASSYSAGGIYGYTF; J: TRBJ1-2; D: TRBD1; size: -; V: TRBV6-5
DNA: TGCGCCAGCAGCTTGGTGTTAGCGGGACCCAATGAGCAGTTCTTC; CDR3: CASSLVLAGPNEQFF; J: TRBJ2-1; D: TRBD2; size: -; V: TRBV5-1
DNA: TGTGCCAGCAGCTTAGGGCTAGCGGGGGTCACAGGGGCCTACGAGCAGTACTTC; CDR3: CASSLGLAGVTGAYEQYF; J: TRBJ2-7; D: TRBD2; size: -; V: TRBV13
DNA: TGTGCCAGCAGCTCTTGGGTGGGGGCGCCTACTGAAGCTTTCTTT; CDR3: CASSSWVGAPTEAFF; J: TRBJ1-1; D: -; size: -; V: TRBV5-4
DNA: TGCGCCAGCAGCTGGGTTAGCGGGAGGGCCGGGGAGACCCAGTACTTC; CDR3: CASSWVSGRAGETQYF; J: TRBJ2-5; D: TRBD2; size: -; V: TRBV5-1
DNA: TGTGCCAGCAGTTTAGGGGGCGGCTATGGCTACACCTTC; CDR3: CASSLGGGYGYTF; J: TRBJ1-2; D: -; size: -; V: TRBV28
DNA: TGCGCCAGCAGCCAGGATCTAGGTTCTTCTAATGAAAAACTGTTTTTT; CDR3: CASSQDLGSSNEKLFF; J: TRBJ1-4; D: -; size: -; V: TRBV4-3
DNA: TGTGCCACCTCGACAGGCAGCTCTGGAAACACCATATATTTT; CDR3: CATSTGSSGNTIYF; J: TRBJ1-3; D: -; size: -; V: TRBV19
DNA: TGTGCCAGCAGTTATTTCACAGGGGACACTGAAGCTTTCTTT; CDR3: CASSYFTGDTEAFF; J: TRBJ1-1; D: TRBD1; size: -; V: TRBV6-5
DNA: TGTGCCAGCTCACCATCCCTAGCGGGGGGGCTGACCAAAAACATTCAGTACTTC; CDR3: CASSPSLAGGLTKNIQYF; J: TRBJ2-4; D: TRBD2; size: -; V: TRBV18
DNA: TGTGCCAGCAGTTCCGGATCTAGCTCCTATAATTCACCCCTCCACTTT; CDR3: CASSSGSSSYNSPLHF; J: TRBJ1-6; D: -; size: -; V: TRBV27
DNA: TGTGCCAGCGGACAGCGATATGGCTACACCTTC; CDR3: CASGQRYGYTF; J: TRBJ1-2; D: -; size: -; V: TRBV19
DNA: TGTGCCAGCAGCACAGGACAAGTCTCTGGGGCCAACGTCCTGACTTTC; CDR3: CASSTGQVSGANVLTF; J: TRBJ2-6; D: -; size: -; V: TRBV6-6
DNA: TGTGCCAGCAGCTTAGACGTGTCGAGCGGAAACACCATATATTTT; CDR3: CASSLDVSSGNTIYF; J: TRBJ1-3; D: -; size: -; V: TRBV7-2
DNA: TGTGCCAGCTCAGGGGGGACAGATGTGTACGAGCAGTACTTC; CDR3: CASSGGTDVYEQYF; J: TRBJ2-7; D: -; size: -; V: TRBV18
DNA: TGTGCCAGCAGTCCACAGGGGGCTCGAGAGCAGTACTTC; CDR3: CASSPQGAREQYF; J: TRBJ2-7; D: TRBD1; size: -; V: TRBV6-6
DNA: TGTGCCAGCAGCCAACAAACAGGGGGTCAAAACAATGAGCAGTTCTTC; CDR3: CASSQQTGGQNNEQFF; J: TRBJ2-1; D: TRBD1; size: -; V: TRBV3-1/TRBV3-2
DNA: TGTGCCAGCAGAGCCGGGAGGCAGATGGCTTTCTTT; CDR3: CASRAGRQMAFF; J: TRBJ1-1; D: -; size: -; V: TRBV2
DNA: TGTGCCAGCAGCTTCACAGGGGATGACTATGGCTACACCTTC; CDR3: CASSFTGDDYGYTF; J: TRBJ1-2; D: TRBD1; size: -; V: TRBV7-2
DNA: TGTGCCAGCAGGTACAGGGGGCAAGCTTTCTTT; CDR3: CASRYRGQAFF; J: TRBJ1-1; D: TRBD1; size: -; V: TRBV12-3/TRBV12-4
DNA: TGTGCTATCCCAGAGGGCACCGGGGAGCTGTTTTTT; CDR3: CAIPEGTGELFF; J: TRBJ2-2; D: -; size: -; V: TRBV7-7
DNA: TGTGCCAGCAGCCCCCGGGAGTTCTCCTACGAGCAGTACTTC; CDR3: CASSPREFSYEQYF; J: TRBJ2-7; D: -; size: few; V: TRBV3-1/TRBV3-2
DNA: TGCGCCAGCAGCTACACCGGGACAGGGGATGGCTACACCTTC; CDR3: CASSYTGTGDGYTF; J: TRBJ1-2; D: TRBD1; size: -; V: TRBV5-1
DNA: TGTGCCAGCAGTTACAGAAGGTCGGCGGGCGGGATCAATGAGCAGTTCTTC; CDR3: CASSYRRSAGGINEQFF; J: TRBJ2-1; D: -; size: -; V: TRBV2
DNA: TGCGCCAGCAGTGTGGGCCGGGGTCAAGAGACCCAGTACTTC; CDR3: CASSVGRGQETQYF; J: TRBJ2-5; D: -; size: -; V: TRBV5-1
DNA: TGCGCCAGCAGCCAGACTAGCGGGAGGCTCACAGATACGCAGTATTTT; CDR3: CASSQTSGRLTDTQYF; J: TRBJ2-3; D: TRBD2; size: -; V: TRBV5-1